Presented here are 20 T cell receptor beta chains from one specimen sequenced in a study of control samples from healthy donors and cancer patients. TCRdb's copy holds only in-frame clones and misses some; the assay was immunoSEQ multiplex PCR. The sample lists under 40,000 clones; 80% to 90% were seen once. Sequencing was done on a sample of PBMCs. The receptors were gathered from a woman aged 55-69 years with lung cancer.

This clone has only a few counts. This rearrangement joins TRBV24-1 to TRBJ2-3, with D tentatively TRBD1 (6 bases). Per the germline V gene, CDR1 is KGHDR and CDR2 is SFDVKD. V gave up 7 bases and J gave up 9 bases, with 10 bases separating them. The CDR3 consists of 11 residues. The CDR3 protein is CATRSGETQYF. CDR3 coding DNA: TGTGCCACCAGATCAGGGGAGACGCAGTATTTT.

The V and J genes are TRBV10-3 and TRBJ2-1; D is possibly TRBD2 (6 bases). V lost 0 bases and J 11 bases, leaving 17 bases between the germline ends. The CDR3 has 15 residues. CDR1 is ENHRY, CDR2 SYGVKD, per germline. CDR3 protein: CAISESNGEEGKQFF. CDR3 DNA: TGTGCCATCAGTGAGTCGAACGGGGAGGAGGGTAAGCAGTTCTTC.

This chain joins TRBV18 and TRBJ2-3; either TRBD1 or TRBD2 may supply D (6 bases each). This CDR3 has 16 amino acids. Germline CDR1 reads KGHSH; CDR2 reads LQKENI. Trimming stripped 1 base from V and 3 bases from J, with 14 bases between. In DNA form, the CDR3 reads TGTGCCAGCTCACCACGGGGAAGAGGGGGGACAGATACGCAGTATTTT. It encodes CASSPRGRGGTDTQYF.

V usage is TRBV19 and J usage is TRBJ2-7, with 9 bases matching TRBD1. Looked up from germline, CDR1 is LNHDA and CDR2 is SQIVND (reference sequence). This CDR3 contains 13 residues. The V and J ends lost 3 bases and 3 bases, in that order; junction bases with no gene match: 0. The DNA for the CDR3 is TGTGCCAGTAGTATGGACAGGGGCTACGAGCAGTACTTC. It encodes CASSMDRGYEQYF.

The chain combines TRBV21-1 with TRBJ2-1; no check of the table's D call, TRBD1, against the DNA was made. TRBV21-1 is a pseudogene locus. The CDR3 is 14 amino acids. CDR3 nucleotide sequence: TGTGCCAGCAGCAACCGGGACAGGTGGACTGAGCAGTTCTTC. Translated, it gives CASSNRDRWTEQFF.

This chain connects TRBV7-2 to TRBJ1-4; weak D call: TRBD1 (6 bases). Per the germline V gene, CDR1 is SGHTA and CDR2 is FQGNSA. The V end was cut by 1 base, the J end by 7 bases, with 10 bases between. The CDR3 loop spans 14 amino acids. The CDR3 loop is CASSLGRGGEKLFF. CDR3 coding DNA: TGTGCCAGCAGCTTAGGCAGGGGAGGTGAAAAACTGTTTTTT.

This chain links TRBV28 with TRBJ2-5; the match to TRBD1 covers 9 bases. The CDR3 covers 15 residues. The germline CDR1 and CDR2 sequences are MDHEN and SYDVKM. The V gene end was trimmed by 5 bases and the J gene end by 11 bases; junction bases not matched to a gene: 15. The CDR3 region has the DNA TGTGCCAGCAGTCCCCTCGAAGGGGACAGGGAATCACAGTACTTC. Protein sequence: CASSPLEGDRESQYF. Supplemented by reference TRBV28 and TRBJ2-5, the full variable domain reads DVKVTQSSRYLVKRTGEKVFLECVQDMDHENMFWYRQDPGLGLRLIYFSYDVKMKEKGDIPEGYSVSREKKERFSLILESASTNQTSMYLCASSPLEGDRESQYFGPGTRLLVL.

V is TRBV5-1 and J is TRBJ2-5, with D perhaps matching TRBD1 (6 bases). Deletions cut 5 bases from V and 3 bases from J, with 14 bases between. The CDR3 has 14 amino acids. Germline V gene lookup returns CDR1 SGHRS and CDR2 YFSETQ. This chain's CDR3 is CASSSGTPKETQYF. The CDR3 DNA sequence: TGCGCCAGCAGTTCCGGGACACCGAAAGAGACCCAGTACTTC.

In nucleotides, the CDR3 is TGCGCCAGCAGCTTGGAACAGACAACTAATGAAAAACTGTTTTTT. It codes for CASSLEQTTNEKLFF. The chain has TRBV5-1 and TRBJ1-4; D uncertain. This CDR3 has 15 amino acids. Per the germline V gene, CDR1 is SGHRS and CDR2 is YFSETQ. V gave up 0 bases and J gave up 0 bases, with 6 bases separating them. Full variable domain (missing parts from reference TRBV5-1 and TRBJ1-4): KAGVTQTPRYLIKTRGQQVTLSCSPISGHRSVSWYQQTPGQGLQFLFEYFSETQRNKGNFPGRFSGRQFSNSRSEMNVSTLELGDSALYLCASSLEQTTNEKLFFGSGTQLSVL.

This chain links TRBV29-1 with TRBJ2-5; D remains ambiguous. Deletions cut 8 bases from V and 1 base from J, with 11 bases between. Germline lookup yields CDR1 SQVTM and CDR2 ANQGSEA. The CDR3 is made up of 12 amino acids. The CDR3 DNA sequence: TGCAGCACGCTCCTAACCCAAGAGACCCAGTACTTC. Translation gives CSTLLTQETQYF.

CDR3 amino acids: CASSDLTGGNTIYF. CDR3 DNA sequence: TGTGCCAGTTCGGACCTTACAGGTGGAAACACCATATATTTT. The gene calls are TRBV19 and TRBJ1-3; D is perhaps TRBD1 (5 bases). Trimming took off 8 bases at V and 3 bases at J, with 14 bases between the two ends. The CDR3 covers 14 residues. Germline values: CDR1 LNHDA, CDR2 SQIVND (reference sequence).

CDR3 DNA sequence: TGTGCCAGCAGCCAACTGACAGGGACAAACGAGCAGTACTTC. Translating it yields CASSQLTGTNEQYF. The chain has TRBV14 and TRBJ2-7; TRBD1 aligns across 7 bases. Germline-derived CDR1 and CDR2 are SGHDN and FVKESK. V was pared by 2 bases and J by 5 bases, with 6 bases of the junction left unmatched. This CDR3 region has 14 residues.

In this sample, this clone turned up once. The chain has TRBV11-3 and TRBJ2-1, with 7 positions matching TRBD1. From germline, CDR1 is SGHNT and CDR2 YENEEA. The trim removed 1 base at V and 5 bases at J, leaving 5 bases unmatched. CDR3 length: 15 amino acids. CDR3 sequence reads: CASSLVETGNNEQFF. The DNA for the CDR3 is TGTGCCAGCAGCTTAGTAGAGACAGGGAACAATGAGCAGTTCTTC.

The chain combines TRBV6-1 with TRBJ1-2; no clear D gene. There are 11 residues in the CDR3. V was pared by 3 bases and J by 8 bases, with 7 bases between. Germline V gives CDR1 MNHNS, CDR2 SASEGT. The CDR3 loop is CASSEGGGYTF. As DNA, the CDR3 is TGTGCCAGCAGTGAGGGAGGGGGCTACACCTTC.

The CDR3 DNA follows: TGTGCCAGCACCCGGGGGGACACAGATACGCAGTATTTT. It is translated as CASTRGDTDTQYF. The chain has TRBV9 and TRBJ2-3; 7 bases are shared with TRBD2. J was trimmed by 2 bases and V by 6 bases; bases with no gene match: 3. Germline CDR1 reads SGDLS; CDR2 reads YYNGEE. The CDR3 sequence is 13 residues long.

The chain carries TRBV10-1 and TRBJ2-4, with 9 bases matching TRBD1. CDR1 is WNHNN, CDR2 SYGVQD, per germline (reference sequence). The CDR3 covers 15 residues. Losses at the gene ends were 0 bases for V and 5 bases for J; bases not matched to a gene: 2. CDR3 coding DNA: TGCGCCAGCAGTGAGTCTGGGACAGGGCAAAACATTCAGTACTTC. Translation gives CASSESGTGQNIQYF.

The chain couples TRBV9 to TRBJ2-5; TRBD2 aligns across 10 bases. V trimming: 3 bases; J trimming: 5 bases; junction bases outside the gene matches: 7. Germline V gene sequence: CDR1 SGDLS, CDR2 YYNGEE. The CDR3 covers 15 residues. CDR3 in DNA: TGTGCCAGCAGCGGGCTAGCGGGAGCCACGGAGACCCAGTACTTC. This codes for CASSGLAGATETQYF.

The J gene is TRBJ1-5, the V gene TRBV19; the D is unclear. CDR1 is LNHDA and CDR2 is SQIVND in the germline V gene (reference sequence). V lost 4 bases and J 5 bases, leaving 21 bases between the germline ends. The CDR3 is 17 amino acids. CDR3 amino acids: CASSKNTFGLSDQPQHF. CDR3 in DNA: TGTGCCAGTAGTAAAAACACGTTCGGTTTATCGGATCAGCCCCAGCATTTT.

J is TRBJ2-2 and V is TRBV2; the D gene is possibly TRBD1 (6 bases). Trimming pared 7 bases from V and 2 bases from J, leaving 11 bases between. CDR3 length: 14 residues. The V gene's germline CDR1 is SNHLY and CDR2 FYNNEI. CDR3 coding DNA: TGTGCCAGCACCGTCAGGGGAAACACCGGGGAGCTGTTTTTT. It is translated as CASTVRGNTGELFF.

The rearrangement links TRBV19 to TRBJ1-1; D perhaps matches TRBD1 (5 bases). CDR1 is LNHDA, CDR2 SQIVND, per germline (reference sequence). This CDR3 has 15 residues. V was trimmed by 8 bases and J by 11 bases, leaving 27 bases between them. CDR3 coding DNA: TGTGCCAGTCTACCCATGGTGTCTCCCGCCGGGGGGGCTTTCTTT. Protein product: CASLPMVSPAGGAFF.